The following is a T cell receptor beta chain sequence with its context. Its antigen is not identified. Use of 60 Vbeta and 13 Jbeta primers characterized the PCR. Here immunoSEQ multiplex PCR was the method, and the copy in TCRdb shows in-frame clones only, minus some. The sample has tens of thousands of clones, over 60% seen once; the top ten hold approximately 16%. This sample was taken from a study of cytomegalovirus exposure and HLA in healthy donors. Study observations and caveats: The study designated 160 or so TCR beta chains cytomegalovirus-associated.

The sequencing input was PBMCs. The clonotype comes from a woman aged 40 to 55 in good health and CMV-seropositive.

The CDR3 region is CASSQSPVQGKEGYTF. CDR3 DNA sequence: TGCGCCAGCAGCCAAAGCCCAGTACAGGGGAAGGAAGGCTACACCTTC. The chain recombines TRBV4-1 with TRBJ1-2; 7 bases are a match to TRBD1. V shed 2 bases and J 8 bases; nucleotides not matched to a gene: 14. CDR1 and CDR2 (germline): MGHRA, YSYEKL. This CDR3 spans 16 amino acids.